The rows below give T cell receptor beta chains drawn from one sample of a study of blood T cell repertoires in COVID-19. Sequenced by immunoSEQ multiplex PCR; TCRdb stores in-frame clones only, minus some. The data contain more than 200,000 clones, 88% of them singletons. Sequenced: peripheral blood. The receptors were sampled from a woman in her fifties or sixties with acute or convalescent COVID-19. CDR3s include the opening cysteine and the closing phenylalanine or tryptophan. Clone size is given for some rows only: seen once, a few or many times, or a class if the clone is expanded.

size | J | V | CDR3
- | TRBJ1-3 | TRBV30 | CAWSGGGTGNTIYF
- | TRBJ2-7 | TRBV4-1 | CASSLLPAGGSYEQYF
few | TRBJ2-7 | TRBV6-5 | CASSPSGRRYEQYF
few | TRBJ2-2 | TRBV11-2 | CASRKGGDTGELFF
- | TRBJ2-7 | TRBV13 | CASSFGGMSAGRLGQYF
- | TRBJ1-4 | TRBV19 | CASSITPQGLTEKLFF
once | TRBJ1-5 | TRBV19 | CASSTGQASNQPQHF
once | TRBJ2-2 | TRBV12-3/TRBV12-4 | CASRGQPLGELFF
- | TRBJ1-2 | TRBV28 | CASSLSDRAHSYGYTF
- | TRBJ2-4 | TRBV25-1 | CASSEWDKKNIQYF
- | TRBJ1-5 | TRBV5-1 | CASSGTVRRKNSNQPQHF
- | TRBJ1-2 | TRBV11-3 | CASSHFQGYGYTF
- | TRBJ2-2 | TRBV15 | CATSRGVGVSGTGELFF
- | TRBJ2-3 | TRBV27 | CASSLGTATDTQYF
- | TRBJ2-7 | TRBV3-1/TRBV3-2 | CASSQQGSYEQYF
- | TRBJ2-1 | TRBV6-4 | CASSERLAETGGQFF
- | TRBJ2-2 | TRBV7-9 | CASSATPIRGELFF
- | TRBJ1-1 | TRBV18 | CASSPPQGSNTEAFF
- | TRBJ2-5 | TRBV5-4 | CASSSGTSGAIETQYF
- | TRBJ2-1 | TRBV27 | CASSLGTRLYNEQFF
- | TRBJ2-5 | TRBV7-2 | CASSNRNYRGETQYF
- | TRBJ1-2 | TRBV7-2 | CASSLTGLYGYTF
- | TRBJ2-1 | TRBV6-5 | CASSRGLAVNEQFF
- | TRBJ1-5 | TRBV28 | CASSLQTGGSQPQHF
once | TRBJ1-3 | TRBV9 | CASSVVGSFSGNTIYF
once | TRBJ1-2 | TRBV9 | CASSVAGGVNYGYTF
- | TRBJ1-2 | TRBV19 | CASSSDRYGYTF
- | TRBJ1-2 | TRBV27 | CASSLFGTGFAYGYTF
- | TRBJ2-5 | TRBV5-4 | CATGQGGETQYF
- | TRBJ1-3 | TRBV6-5 | CAIQYSGNTIYF
- | TRBJ1-5 | TRBV15 | CATSRGPGQGALEPQHF
- | TRBJ2-7 | TRBV19 | CASSSPGLAGSNEQYF
- | TRBJ2-1 | TRBV19 | CASSDLSGTRYNEQFF
- | TRBJ1-1 | TRBV18 | CASSPPPGMNTEAFF
- | TRBJ1-2 | TRBV6-5 | CASSLRQEYGYTF
- | TRBJ2-3 | TRBV10-3 | CAISESDTGGASTQYF
- | TRBJ1-6 | TRBV30 | CAWSYGGIGNSPLHF
- | TRBJ2-2 | TRBV19 | CASTSGLGELFF
- | TRBJ1-6 | TRBV30 | CAWSVGQELSPLHF
- | TRBJ2-1 | TRBV13 | CASSLGESYNEQFF
- | TRBJ1-1 | TRBV7-2 | CASSQMYREAFF
once | TRBJ2-7 | TRBV7-3 | CASSFYQGREQYF
once | TRBJ2-1 | TRBV9 | CASSTRLAAIYNEQFF
- | TRBJ2-7 | TRBV15 | CATSSRRTGTEQYF
- | TRBJ2-7 | TRBV18 | CASSQGPGYEQYF
- | TRBJ1-2 | TRBV7-2 | CASSLDGTGGTYGYTF
- | TRBJ2-3 | TRBV7-2 | CASSPGPGLADTQYF
- | TRBJ2-2 | TRBV7-8 | CASSPDRVSGELFF
- | TRBJ1-6 | TRBV6-1 | CASSDYPGTGNSPLHF
few | TRBJ1-6 | TRBV5-1 | CASSLVAAGNSPLHF
- | TRBJ1-1 | TRBV5-1 | CASSSAGGTEAFF
- | TRBJ1-4 | TRBV5-6 | CASSLRIGARYEKLFF
- | TRBJ2-7 | TRBV4-1 | CASSPGDRAYEQYF
- | TRBJ2-7 | TRBV11-2 | CASSLAGQRGAHYEQYF
- | TRBJ1-1 | TRBV18 | CASSPRQGTNTEAFF
- | TRBJ2-3 | TRBV6-5 | CASSYGGNTDTQYF
- | TRBJ1-4 | TRBV28 | CASSLGGRVTNEKLFF